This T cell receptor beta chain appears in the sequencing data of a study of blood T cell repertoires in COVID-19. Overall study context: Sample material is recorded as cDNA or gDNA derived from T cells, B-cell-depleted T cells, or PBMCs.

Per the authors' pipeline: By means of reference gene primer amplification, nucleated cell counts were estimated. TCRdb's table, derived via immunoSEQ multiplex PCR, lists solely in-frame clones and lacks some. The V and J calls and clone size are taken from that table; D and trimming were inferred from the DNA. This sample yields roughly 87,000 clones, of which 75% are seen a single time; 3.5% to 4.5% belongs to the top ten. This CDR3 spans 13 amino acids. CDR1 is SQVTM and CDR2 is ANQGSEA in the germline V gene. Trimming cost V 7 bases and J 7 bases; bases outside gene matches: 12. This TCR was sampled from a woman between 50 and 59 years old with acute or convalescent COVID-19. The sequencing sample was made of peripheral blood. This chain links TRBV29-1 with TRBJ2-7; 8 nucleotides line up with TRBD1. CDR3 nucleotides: TGCAGCGCAGAAGGGTCAGGGGGCGGGGAGCAGTACTTC. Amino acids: CSAEGSGGGEQYF.